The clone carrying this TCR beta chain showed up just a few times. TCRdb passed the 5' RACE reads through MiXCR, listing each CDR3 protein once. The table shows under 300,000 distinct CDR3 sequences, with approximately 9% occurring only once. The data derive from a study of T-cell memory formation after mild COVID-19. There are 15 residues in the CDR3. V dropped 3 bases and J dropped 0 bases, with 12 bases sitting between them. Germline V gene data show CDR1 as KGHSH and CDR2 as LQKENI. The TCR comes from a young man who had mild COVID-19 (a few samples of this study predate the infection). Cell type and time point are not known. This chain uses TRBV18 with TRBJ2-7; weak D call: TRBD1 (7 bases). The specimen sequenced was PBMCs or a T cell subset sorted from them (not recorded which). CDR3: CASSPRDSDSYEQYF. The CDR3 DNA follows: TGTGCCAGCTCACCGCGGGACAGCGACTCCTACGAGCAGTACTTC.